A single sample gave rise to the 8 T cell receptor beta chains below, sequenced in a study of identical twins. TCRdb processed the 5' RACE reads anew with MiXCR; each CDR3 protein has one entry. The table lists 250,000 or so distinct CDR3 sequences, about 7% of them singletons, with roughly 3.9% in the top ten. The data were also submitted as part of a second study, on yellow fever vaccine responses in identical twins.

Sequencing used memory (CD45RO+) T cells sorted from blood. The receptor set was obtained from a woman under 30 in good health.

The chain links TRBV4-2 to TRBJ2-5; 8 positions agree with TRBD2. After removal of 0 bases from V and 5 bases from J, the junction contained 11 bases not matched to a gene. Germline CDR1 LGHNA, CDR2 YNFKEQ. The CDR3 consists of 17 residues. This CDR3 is CASSQDSDSGRLETQYF. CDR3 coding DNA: TGTGCCAGCAGCCAAGATAGTGACAGCGGGAGACTTGAGACCCAGTACTTC.

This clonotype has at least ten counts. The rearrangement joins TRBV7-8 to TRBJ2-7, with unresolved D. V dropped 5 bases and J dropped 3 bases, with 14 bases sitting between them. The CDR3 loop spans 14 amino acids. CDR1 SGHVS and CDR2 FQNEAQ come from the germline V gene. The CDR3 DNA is TGTGCCAGCAGCCCGATGGTGCAGGACTACGAGCAGTACGTC. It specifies CASSPMVQDYEQYV.

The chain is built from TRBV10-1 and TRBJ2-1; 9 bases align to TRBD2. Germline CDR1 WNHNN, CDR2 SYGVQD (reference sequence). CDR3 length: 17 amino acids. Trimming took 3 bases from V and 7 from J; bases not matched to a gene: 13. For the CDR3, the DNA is TGCGCCAGCAGTGAATTGTCCGCGGGAGGGCCTAGGAATGAGCAGTTCTTC. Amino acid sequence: CASSELSAGGPRNEQFF.

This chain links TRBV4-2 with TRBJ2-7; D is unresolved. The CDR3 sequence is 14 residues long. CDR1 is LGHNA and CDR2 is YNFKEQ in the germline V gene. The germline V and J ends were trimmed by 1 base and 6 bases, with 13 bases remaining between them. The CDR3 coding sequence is TGTGCCAGCAGCCAAGCTCCTGCTGCCCTCGAGCAGTACTTC. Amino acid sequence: CASSQAPAALEQYF.

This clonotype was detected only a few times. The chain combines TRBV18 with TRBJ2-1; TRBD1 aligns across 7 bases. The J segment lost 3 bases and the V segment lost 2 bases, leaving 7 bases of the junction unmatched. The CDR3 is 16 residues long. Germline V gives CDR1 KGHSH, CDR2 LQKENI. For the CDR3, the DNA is TGTGCCAGCTCACCAACTAGACAGGGACGCTACAATGAGCAGTTCTTC. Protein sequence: CASSPTRQGRYNEQFF.

CDR3 region: CSSKGGTGGTEQYF. The CDR3 DNA sequence: TGCAGCTCGAAGGGTGGGACAGGGGGTACCGAGCAGTACTTC. J is TRBJ2-7 and V is TRBV29-1; TRBD1 matches at 11 bases. CDR1 and CDR2 from the germline V gene are SQVTM and ANQGSEA. The CDR3 is 14 amino acids. J lost 6 bases, V lost 8 bases, and 12 bases had no gene match.

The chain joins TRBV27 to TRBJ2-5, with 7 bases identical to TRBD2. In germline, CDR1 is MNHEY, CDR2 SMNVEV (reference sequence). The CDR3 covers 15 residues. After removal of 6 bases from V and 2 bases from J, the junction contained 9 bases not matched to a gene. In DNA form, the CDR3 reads TGTGCCAGCAGCACTATTCGGACTAGTCAAGAGACCCAGTACTTC. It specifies CASSTIRTSQETQYF.

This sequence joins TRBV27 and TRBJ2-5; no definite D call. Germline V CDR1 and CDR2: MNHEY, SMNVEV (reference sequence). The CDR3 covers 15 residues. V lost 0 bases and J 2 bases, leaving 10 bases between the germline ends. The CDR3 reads CASSLSEGRQETQYF. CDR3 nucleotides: TGTGCCAGCAGTTTATCGGAAGGGCGGCAAGAGACCCAGTACTTC.